This TCR beta chain was captured by sequencing in a study of control samples from healthy donors and cancer patients. TCRdb keeps only in-frame clones here, not all; method: immunoSEQ multiplex PCR. The sample contains around 140,000 clones, about 90% of which appear only once. Trimming took off 2 bases at V and 3 bases at J, with 11 bases between the two ends. From germline, CDR1 is SGHRS and CDR2 YFSETQ. This CDR3 contains 14 residues. This sequence joins TRBV5-1 and TRBJ1-2; the D gene is possibly TRBD1 (5 bases). Material for sequencing was PBMCs. This TCR was sampled from a man aged 50 or older with head and neck cancer. The CDR3 loop reads CASSFGTADYGYTF. In nucleotides, the CDR3 is TGCGCCAGCAGCTTTGGGACGGCCGACTATGGCTACACCTTC.